This TCR beta chain was identified during a study of early T cells in non-severe SARS-CoV-2 infection. The length of the CDR3 is 19 residues. CDR1 SGHKS and CDR2 YYEKEE come from the germline V gene (reference sequence). Trimming took 0 bases from V and 3 from J, leaving 22 bases between them. As concerns this clonotype: Its antigen remains unidentified.

Individual cDNA molecules received unique molecular identifiers during library preparation. TCRdb ran MiXCR on the 5' RACE reads and lists one entry per CDR3 protein. In the table there are about 130,000 distinct CDR3 sequences, more than 12% of which are singletons. Whole-study findings and limits: VDJdb matching, biased toward anti-spike CD8 responses, missed private and CD4 specificities.

The sequence came from an adult who was a healthcare worker with PCR-confirmed SARS-CoV-2 infection or an uninfected control (not recorded which). The sample was whole blood. The V and J genes are TRBV5-5 and TRBJ2-1; D might be TRBD1 (6 bases). CDR3 amino acids: CASSLVVQGTPSLYNEQFF. The CDR3 DNA sequence: TGTGCCAGCAGCTTGGTTGTTCAGGGGACCCCTTCACTCTACAATGAGCAGTTCTTC.